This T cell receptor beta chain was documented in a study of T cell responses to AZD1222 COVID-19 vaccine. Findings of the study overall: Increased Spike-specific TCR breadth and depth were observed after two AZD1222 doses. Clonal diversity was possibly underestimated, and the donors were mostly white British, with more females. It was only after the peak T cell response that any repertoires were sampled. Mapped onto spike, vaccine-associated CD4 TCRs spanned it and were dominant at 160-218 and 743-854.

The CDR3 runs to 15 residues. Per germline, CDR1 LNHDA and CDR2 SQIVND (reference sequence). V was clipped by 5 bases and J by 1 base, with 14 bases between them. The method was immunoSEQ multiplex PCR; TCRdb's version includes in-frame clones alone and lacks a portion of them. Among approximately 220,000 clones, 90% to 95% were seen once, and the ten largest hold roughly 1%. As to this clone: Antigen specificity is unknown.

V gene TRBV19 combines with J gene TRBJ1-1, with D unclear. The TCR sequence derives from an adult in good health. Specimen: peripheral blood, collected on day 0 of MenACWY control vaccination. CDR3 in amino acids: CASSPHRTQNTEAFF. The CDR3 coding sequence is TGTGCCAGTAGTCCTCATCGGACTCAGAACACTGAAGCTTTCTTT.